This passage covers 4 T cell receptor beta chains from one sample sequenced in a study of blood T cell repertoires in COVID-19. Produced via immunoSEQ multiplex PCR; TCRdb's table is partial and in-frame only. The repertoire holds approximately 210,000 clones, with about 88% as singletons. What was sequenced was peripheral blood. These receptors were taken from a woman in her 40s who had recovered from COVID-19.

V and J are TRBV29-1 and TRBJ1-1; 7 positions agree with TRBD1. This CDR3 is 13 amino acids long. Germline CDR1 is SQVTM and CDR2 is ANQGSEA. Unmatched junction bases numbered 2, after V lost 3 bases and J lost 1 base. In DNA form, the CDR3 reads TGCAGCGTTGACTCAGGGGGGAACACTGAAGCTTTCTTT. It yields the protein CSVDSGGNTEAFF.

Only one count was recorded for this clone. V usage is TRBV30 and J usage is TRBJ1-4; weak D call: TRBD1 (5 bases). The CDR3 contains 13 residues. The V end lost 0 bases, the J end lost 7 bases, and 9 bases lay between the germline ends. Germline V CDR1 and CDR2: GTSNPN, SVGIG (reference sequence). The CDR3 protein is CAWSVGGGEKLFF. Written as DNA, the CDR3 is TGTGCCTGGAGTGTCGGGGGAGGTGAAAAACTGTTTTTT.

The chain couples TRBV18 to TRBJ2-3; 11 bases match TRBD2. CDR3 length equals 17 residues. V shed 2 bases and J 4 bases; nucleotides not matched to a gene: 8. Germline V gene data show CDR1 as KGHSH and CDR2 as LQKENI. The CDR3 loop is CASSPMASGRPSDTQYF. CDR3 bases: TGTGCCAGCTCACCAATGGCTAGCGGGAGGCCTTCAGATACGCAGTATTTT.

This chain uses TRBV2 with TRBJ1-5; D remains ambiguous. The CDR3 runs 12 residues. Trimming pared 8 bases from V and 6 bases from J, leaving 11 bases between. Per the germline V gene, CDR1 is SNHLY and CDR2 is FYNNEI. The CDR3 nucleotides are TGTGCCAGCCTCTACGCTGGTCAGCCCCAGCATTTT. Amino acids: CASLYAGQPQHF.